Listed here are 8 T cell receptor beta chains from one sample, sequenced in a study of control samples from healthy donors and cancer patients. Clones were read by immunoSEQ multiplex PCR, and TCRdb kept only the in-frame ones, dropping some. The table has over 100,000 clones, about 93% seen once. Sequenced input: blood. These receptors originate from a man between 35 and 55 years old in good health.

The rearrangement joins TRBV27 to TRBJ2-7; D may be TRBD1 (5 bases). The ends were cut back, 3 bases at V and 7 bases at J, with 10 bases in the middle. Looked up from germline, CDR1 is MNHEY and CDR2 is SMNVEV (reference sequence). The CDR3 sequence is 12 residues long. The CDR3 nucleotides read TGTGCCAGCAGTTTTAAGGGGCTGGAGCAGTACTTC. Its translation is CASSFKGLEQYF.

The rearrangement links TRBV3-1 (or the pseudogene TRBV3-2) to TRBJ1-5; a weak D match, TRBD1 (5 bases). The germline V and J ends were trimmed by 4 bases and 9 bases, with 13 bases remaining between them. Germline CDR1 reads LGHDT; CDR2 reads YNNKEL (reference sequence). There are 13 residues in the CDR3. As DNA, the CDR3 is TGTGCCAGCAGCCCGGGGGAGGGTCGGCCCCAGCATTTT. It specifies CASSPGEGRPQHF.

This clone was found a few times. CDR3 bases: TGCGCCAGCAGCTTGGGTGTGTCAGTTGGACAGCCCCAGCATTTT. It specifies CASSLGVSVGQPQHF. The V call is TRBV5-1, the J call TRBJ1-5, with D uncertain. Trimming took 0 bases from V and 7 from J, leaving 14 bases between them. This CDR3 contains 15 residues. Germline CDR1 reads SGHRS; CDR2 reads YFSETQ.

The V call is TRBV18, the J call TRBJ2-7; 7 bases fit TRBD1. In germline, CDR1 is KGHSH, CDR2 LQKENI. J lost 5 bases, V lost 5 bases, and 15 bases had no gene match. There are 16 residues in the CDR3. The CDR3 bases are TGTGCCAGCTCATCCGACAGGGCCTGGATGATCAACGAGCAGTACTTC. This codes for CASSSDRAWMINEQYF.

The chain uses TRBV27 and TRBJ2-1; no clear D. The CDR3 loop spans 13 amino acids. CDR1 is MNHEY and CDR2 is SMNVEV in the germline V gene (reference sequence). V lost 8 bases, J lost 3 bases, and 11 bases lay in between. The CDR3 spells CASRTTYYNEQFF. The CDR3 DNA reads as TGTGCCAGCCGTACGACATACTACAATGAGCAGTTCTTC.

The chain links TRBV7-9 to TRBJ1-1; TRBD1 might be the D (5 bases). The length of the CDR3 is 15 residues. Trimming removed 5 bases at V and 3 bases at J, with 16 bases between. Germline loops: CDR1 SEHNR, CDR2 FQNEAQ (reference sequence). CDR3 sequence: CASSLYLLGDTEAFF. CDR3 DNA sequence: TGTGCCAGCAGCCTCTACCTTCTGGGGGACACTGAAGCTTTCTTT.

The chain links TRBV6-6 to TRBJ1-3; D might be TRBD1 (5 bases). The CDR3 has 15 residues. The germline V and J ends were trimmed by 0 bases and 4 bases, with 10 bases remaining between them. Germline V gene sequence: CDR1 MNHNY, CDR2 SVGAGI (reference sequence). CDR3 in DNA: TGTGCCAGCAGTTACTCTCAGGGAGACGGAAACACCATATATTTT. This encodes CASSYSQGDGNTIYF.

V is TRBV4-2 and J is TRBJ2-1; 8 bases match TRBD1. J was trimmed by 5 bases and V by 3 bases; bases with no gene match: 6. The CDR3 length is 15 residues. Per germline, CDR1 LGHNA and CDR2 YNFKEQ. This CDR3 is CASSQMGQVDNEQFF. DNA of the CDR3: TGTGCCAGCAGCCAGATGGGACAGGTGGACAATGAGCAGTTCTTC.